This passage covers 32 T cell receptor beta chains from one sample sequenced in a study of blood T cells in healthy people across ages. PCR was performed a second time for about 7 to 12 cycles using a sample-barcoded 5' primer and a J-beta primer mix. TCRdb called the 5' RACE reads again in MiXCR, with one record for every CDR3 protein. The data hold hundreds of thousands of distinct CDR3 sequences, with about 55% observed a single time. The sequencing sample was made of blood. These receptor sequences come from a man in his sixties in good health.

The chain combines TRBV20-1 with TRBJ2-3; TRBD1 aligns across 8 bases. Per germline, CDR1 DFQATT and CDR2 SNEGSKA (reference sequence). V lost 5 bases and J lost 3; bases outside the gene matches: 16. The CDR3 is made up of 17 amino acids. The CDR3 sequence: CSAGMPQGGVGTDTQYF. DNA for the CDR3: TGCAGTGCTGGAATGCCACAGGGGGGAGTTGGTACAGATACGCAGTATTTT.

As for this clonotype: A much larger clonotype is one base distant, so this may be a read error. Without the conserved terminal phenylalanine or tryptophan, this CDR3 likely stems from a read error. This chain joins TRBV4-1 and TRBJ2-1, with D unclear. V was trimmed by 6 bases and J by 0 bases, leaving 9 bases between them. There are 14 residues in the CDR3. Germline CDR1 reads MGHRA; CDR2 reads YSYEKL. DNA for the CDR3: TGCGCCAGCAGGGATCAGTACTCCTACAATGAGCAGTTCTTA. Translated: CASRDQYSYNEQFL.

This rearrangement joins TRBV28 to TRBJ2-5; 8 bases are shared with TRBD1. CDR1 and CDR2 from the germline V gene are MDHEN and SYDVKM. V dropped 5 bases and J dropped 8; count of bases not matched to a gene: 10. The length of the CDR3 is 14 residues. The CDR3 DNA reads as TGTGCCAGCAGTCCAGGGGGCAGGTCCAGTACCCAGTACTTC. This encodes CASSPGGRSSTQYF.

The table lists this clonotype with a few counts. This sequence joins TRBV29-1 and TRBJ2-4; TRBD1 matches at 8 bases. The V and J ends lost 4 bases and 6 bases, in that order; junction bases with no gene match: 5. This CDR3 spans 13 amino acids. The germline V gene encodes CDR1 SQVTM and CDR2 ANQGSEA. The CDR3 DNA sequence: TGCAGCGTTGGACAGGGGCAGTCAAACATTCAGTACTTC. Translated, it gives CSVGQGQSNIQYF.

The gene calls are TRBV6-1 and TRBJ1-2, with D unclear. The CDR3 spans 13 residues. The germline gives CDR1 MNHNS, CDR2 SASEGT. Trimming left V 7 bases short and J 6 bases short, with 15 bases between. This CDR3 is CASTEGGWDGYTF. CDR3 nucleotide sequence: TGTGCCAGCACCGAGGGAGGTTGGGATGGCTACACCTTC.

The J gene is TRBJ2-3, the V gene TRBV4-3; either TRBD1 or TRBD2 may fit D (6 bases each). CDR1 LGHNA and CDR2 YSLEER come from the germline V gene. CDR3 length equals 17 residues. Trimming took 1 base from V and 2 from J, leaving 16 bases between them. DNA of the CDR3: TGCGCCAGCAGCCAAGGGGCTAGGGGGGCCCTCACAGATACGCAGTATTTT. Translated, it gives CASSQGARGALTDTQYF.

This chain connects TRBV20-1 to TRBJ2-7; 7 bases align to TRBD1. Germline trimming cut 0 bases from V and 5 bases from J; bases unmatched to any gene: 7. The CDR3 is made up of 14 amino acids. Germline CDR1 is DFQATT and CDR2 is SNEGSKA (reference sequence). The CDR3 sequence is CSARESRGTHEQYF. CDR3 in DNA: TGCAGTGCTAGAGAAAGCAGGGGGACGCACGAGCAGTACTTC.

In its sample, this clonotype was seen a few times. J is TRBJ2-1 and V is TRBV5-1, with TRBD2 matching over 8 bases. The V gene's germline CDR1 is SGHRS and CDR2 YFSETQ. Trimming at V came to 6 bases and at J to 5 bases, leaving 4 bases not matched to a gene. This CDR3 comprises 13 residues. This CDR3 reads CASTGGVHNEQFF. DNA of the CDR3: TGCGCCAGCACCGGGGGGGTGCACAATGAGCAGTTCTTC.

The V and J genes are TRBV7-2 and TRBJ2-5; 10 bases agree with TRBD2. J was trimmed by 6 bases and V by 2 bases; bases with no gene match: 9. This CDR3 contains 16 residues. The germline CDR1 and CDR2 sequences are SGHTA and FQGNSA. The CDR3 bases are TGTGCCAGCAGCTTATCGGCTAGCGGGAGTAGGAAGACCCAGTACTTC. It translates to CASSLSASGSRKTQYF.

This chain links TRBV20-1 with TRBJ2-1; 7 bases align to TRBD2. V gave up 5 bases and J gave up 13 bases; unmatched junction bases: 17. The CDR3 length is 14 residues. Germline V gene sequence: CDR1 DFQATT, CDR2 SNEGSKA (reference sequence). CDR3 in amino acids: CSARGGGGGKTQFF. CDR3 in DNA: TGCAGTGCTCGCGGGGGAGGCGGAGGAAAGACCCAGTTCTTC.

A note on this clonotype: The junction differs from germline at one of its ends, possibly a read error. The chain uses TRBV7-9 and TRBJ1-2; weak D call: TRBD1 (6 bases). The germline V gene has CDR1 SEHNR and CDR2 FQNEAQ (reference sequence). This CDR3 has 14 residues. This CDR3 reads CASSRPGTTYGYTF. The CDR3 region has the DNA TGCGCCAGCAGCCGTCCCGGGACAACTTATGGCTACACCTTC.

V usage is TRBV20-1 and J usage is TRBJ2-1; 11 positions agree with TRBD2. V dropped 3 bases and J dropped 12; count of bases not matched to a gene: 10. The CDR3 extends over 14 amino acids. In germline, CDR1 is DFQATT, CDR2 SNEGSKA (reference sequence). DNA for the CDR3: TGCAGTGCTAGTGATAGCGGGAGGGCCGGGAGGCAGTTCTTC. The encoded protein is CSASDSGRAGRQFF.

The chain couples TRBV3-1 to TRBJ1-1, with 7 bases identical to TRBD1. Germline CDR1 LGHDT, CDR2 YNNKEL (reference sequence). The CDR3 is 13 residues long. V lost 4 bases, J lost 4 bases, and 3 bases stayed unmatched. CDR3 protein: CASSPPGGTEAFF. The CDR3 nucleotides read TGTGCCAGCAGCCCCCCAGGGGGCACTGAAGCTTTCTTT.

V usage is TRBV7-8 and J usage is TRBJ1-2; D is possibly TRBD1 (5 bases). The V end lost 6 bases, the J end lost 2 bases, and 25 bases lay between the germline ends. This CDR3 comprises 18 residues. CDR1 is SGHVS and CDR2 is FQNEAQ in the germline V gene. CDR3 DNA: TGTGCCAGCAGTTCGGCTATAGGGTTACAGGCGACCAACTATGGCTACACCTTC. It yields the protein CASSSAIGLQATNYGYTF.

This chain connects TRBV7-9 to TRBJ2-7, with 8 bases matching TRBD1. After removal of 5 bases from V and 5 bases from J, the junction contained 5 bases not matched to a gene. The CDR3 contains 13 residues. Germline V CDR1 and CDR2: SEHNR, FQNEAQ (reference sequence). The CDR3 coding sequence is TGTGCCAGCAGCCTTGACAGGGGCGACGAGCAGTACTTC. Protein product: CASSLDRGDEQYF.

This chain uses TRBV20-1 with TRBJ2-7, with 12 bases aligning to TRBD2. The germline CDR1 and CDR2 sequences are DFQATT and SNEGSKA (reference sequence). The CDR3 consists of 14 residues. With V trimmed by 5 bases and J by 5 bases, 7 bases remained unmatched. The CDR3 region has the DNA TGCAGTGCTGCCCCACTAGCGGGAGGACACGAGCAGTACTTC. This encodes CSAAPLAGGHEQYF.

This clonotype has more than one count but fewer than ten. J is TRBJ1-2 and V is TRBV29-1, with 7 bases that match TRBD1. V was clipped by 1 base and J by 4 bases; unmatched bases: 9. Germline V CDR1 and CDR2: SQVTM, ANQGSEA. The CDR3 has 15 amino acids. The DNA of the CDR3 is TGCAGCGTTGAAGGCCCCGGGGACAGTCCCTATGGCTACACCTTC. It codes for CSVEGPGDSPYGYTF.

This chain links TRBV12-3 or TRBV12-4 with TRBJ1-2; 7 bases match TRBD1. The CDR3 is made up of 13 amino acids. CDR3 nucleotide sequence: TGTGTGGCCGCTCGGGACAGAAACTATGGCTACACCTTC. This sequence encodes CVAARDRNYGYTF.

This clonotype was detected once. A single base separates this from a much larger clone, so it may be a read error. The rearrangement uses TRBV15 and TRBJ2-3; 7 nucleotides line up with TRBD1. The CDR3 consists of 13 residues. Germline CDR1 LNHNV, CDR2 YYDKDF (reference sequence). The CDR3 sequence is CATSRDQGDTRYF. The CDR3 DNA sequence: TGTGCCACCAGCAGAGATCAGGGGGATACGCGGTATTTT.

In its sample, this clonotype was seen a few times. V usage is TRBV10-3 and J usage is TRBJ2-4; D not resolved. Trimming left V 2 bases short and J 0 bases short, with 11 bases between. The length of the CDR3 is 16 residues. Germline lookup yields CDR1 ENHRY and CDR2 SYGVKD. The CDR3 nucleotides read TGTGCCATCAGTGAGGCCGACGCGCTAGCCAAAAACATTCAGTACTTC. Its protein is CAISEADALAKNIQYF.

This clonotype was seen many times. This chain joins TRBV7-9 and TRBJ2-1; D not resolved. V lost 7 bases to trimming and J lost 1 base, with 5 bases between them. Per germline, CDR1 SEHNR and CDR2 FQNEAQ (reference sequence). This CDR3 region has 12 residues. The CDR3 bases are TGTGCCAGCATACGGTCCTACAATGAGCAGTTCTTC. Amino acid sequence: CASIRSYNEQFF.

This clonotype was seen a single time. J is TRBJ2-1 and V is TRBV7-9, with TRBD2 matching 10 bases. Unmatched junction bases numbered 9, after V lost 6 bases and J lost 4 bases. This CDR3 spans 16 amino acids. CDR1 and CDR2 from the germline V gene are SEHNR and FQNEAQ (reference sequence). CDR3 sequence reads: CASSLGSSGRYNEQFF. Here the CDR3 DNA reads TGTGCCAGCAGTCTGGGGAGTAGCGGGAGGTACAATGAGCAGTTCTTC.

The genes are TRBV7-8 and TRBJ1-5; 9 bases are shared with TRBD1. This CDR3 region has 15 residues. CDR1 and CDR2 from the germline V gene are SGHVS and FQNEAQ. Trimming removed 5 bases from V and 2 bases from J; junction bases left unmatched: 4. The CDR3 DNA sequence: TGTGCCAGCAGCATACAGGGGGCAGGCAATCAGCCCCAGCATTTT. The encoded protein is CASSIQGAGNQPQHF.

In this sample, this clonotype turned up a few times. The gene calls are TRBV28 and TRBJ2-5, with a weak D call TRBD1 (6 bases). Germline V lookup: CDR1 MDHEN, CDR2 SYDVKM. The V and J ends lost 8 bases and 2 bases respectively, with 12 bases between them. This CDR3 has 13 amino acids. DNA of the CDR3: TGTGCCAGCCGGCCCAGGGGTCAAGAGACCCAGTACTTC. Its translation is CASRPRGQETQYF.

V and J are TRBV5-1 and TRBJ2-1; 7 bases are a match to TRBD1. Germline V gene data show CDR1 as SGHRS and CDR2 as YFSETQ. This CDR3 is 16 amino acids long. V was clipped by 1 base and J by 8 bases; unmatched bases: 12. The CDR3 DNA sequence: TGCGCCAGCAGCTTGACTATTACAGGGGTCAGTGATGAGCAGTTCTTC. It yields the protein CASSLTITGVSDEQFF. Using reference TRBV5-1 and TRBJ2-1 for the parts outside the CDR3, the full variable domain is KAGVTQTPRYLIKTRGQQVTLSCSPISGHRSVSWYQQTPGQGLQFLFEYFSETQRNKGNFPGRFSGRQFSNSRSEMNVSTLELGDSALYLCASSLTITGVSDEQFFGPGTRLTVL.

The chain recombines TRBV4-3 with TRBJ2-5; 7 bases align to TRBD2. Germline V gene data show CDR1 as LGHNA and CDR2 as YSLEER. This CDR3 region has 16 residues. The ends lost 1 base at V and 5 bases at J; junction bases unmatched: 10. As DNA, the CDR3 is TGCGCCAGCAGCCAAGGACCGGGGAGGGGTCAGGAGACCCAGTACTTC. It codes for CASSQGPGRGQETQYF.

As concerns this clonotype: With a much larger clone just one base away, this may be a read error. The CDR3 spells CASSQGVGQGHEKLFF. The CDR3 nucleotides read TGTGCCAGCAGCCAAGGAGTAGGACAGGGGCATGAAAAACTGTTTTTT. V is TRBV4-2 and J is TRBJ1-4; TRBD1 agrees at 9 bases. Trimming removed 1 base from V and 6 bases from J; junction bases left unmatched: 6. The CDR3 has 16 amino acids. Germline lookup yields CDR1 LGHNA and CDR2 YNFKEQ.

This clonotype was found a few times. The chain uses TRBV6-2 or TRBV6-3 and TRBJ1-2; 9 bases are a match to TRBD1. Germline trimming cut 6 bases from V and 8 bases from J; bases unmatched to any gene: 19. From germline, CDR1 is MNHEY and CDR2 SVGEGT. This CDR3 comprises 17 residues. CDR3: CASSPIQGAATGDGYTF. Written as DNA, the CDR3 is TGTGCCAGCAGCCCAATACAGGGGGCGGCGACGGGAGACGGCTACACCTTC.

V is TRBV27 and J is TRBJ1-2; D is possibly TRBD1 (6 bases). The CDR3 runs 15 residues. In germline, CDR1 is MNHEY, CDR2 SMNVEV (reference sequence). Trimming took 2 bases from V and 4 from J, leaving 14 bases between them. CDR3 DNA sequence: TGTGCCAGCAGTTTAAGGGGGAAGGGAGCCTATGGCTACACCTTC. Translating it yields CASSLRGKGAYGYTF.

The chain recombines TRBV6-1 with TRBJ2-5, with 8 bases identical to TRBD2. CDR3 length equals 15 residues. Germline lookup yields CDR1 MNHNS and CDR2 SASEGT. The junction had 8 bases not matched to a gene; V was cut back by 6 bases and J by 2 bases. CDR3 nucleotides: TGTGCCAGCAGCGTCACTAGCGGCCCACAAGAGACCCAGTACTTC. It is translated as CASSVTSGPQETQYF.

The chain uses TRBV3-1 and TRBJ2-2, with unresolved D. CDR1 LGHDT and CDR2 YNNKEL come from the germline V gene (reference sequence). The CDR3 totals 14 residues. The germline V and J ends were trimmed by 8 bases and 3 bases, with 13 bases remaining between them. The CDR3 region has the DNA TGTGCCAGCGGTGACCCTCGGGACACCGGGGAGCTGTTTTTT. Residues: CASGDPRDTGELFF.

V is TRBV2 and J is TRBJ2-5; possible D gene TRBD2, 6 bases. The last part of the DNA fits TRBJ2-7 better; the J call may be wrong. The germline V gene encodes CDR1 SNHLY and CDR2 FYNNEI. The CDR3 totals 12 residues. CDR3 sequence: CASRVGGYEQYF. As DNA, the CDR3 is TGTGCCAGCAGGGTTGGGGGGTACGAGCAGTACTTC.